This T cell receptor (beta chain) was found in a study of shared clonotypes between healthy human individuals. Study as a whole: With ages of 18 to 49, the donors were two women and three men. Whole-study findings and limits: Compared with memory subsets, naive subsets generally had larger estimated richness.

Losses at the gene ends were 5 bases for V and 4 bases for J; bases not matched to a gene: 8. The V gene's germline CDR1 is SGHAT and CDR2 FQNNGV. This CDR3 has 15 amino acids. The data were produced by immunoSEQ multiplex PCR, yet TCRdb's version contains in-frame clones alone and is incomplete. The sample contains about 1.5 million clones, roughly 96% of which appear only once. Each of the donors was a healthy adult who was HIV-negative and had not had a recent acute infection or vaccination. A word on this clone: Its antigen is as yet unknown.

The sequenced sample was naive CD4+ T cells sorted from blood. This sample's subset: CD45RA+ positively selected. This receptor was taken from a man aged 30 to 39 in good health. The chain joins TRBV11-2 to TRBJ2-7, with TRBD2 matching 10 bases. As DNA, the CDR3 is TGTGCCAGCAGCGCCTCTAGCGGGAGAACTTACGAGCAGTACTTC. Translated: CASSASSGRTYEQYF.